The 13 T cell receptor beta chains below all came from one sample that was sequenced in a study of OX40 agonist ivuxolimab in advanced cancers. Produced via immunoSEQ multiplex PCR; TCRdb's table is partial and in-frame only. The repertoire holds around 60,000 clones, with 80% to 95% as singletons. The sample consisted of CD4+ or CD8+ T cells sorted from blood, taken in a trial of the OX40 agonist ivuxolimab. These receptors were taken from an adult with an advanced solid tumor such as melanoma, head and neck, liver or kidney cancer.

The V gene is TRBV7-8, the J gene TRBJ2-2; TRBD1 is a possible D gene (5 bases). From germline, CDR1 is SGHVS and CDR2 FQNEAQ. The CDR3 runs 13 residues. Trimming stripped 1 base from V and 6 bases from J, with 6 bases between. CDR3 sequence: CASSLEGAGELFF. CDR3 in DNA: TGTGCCAGCAGCTTAGAAGGGGCCGGGGAGCTGTTTTTT. The whole variable domain, filled in from reference TRBV7-8 and TRBJ2-2, reads GAGVSQSPRYKVAKRGQDVALRCDPISGHVSLFWYQQALGQGPEFLTYFQNEAQLDKSGLPSDRFFAERPEGSVSTLKIQRTQQEDSAVYLCASSLEGAGELFFGEGSRLTVL.

The chain is built from TRBV27 and TRBJ1-1, with D perhaps matching TRBD1 (5 bases). The germline V gene encodes CDR1 MNHEY and CDR2 SMNVEV (reference sequence). The germline V and J ends were trimmed by 6 bases and 0 bases, with 14 bases remaining between them. The CDR3 loop spans 15 amino acids. The CDR3 bases are TGTGCCAGCAGATCAACGGGACTGTTGAACACTGAAGCTTTCTTT. This sequence encodes CASRSTGLLNTEAFF.

The V and J genes are TRBV19 and TRBJ1-1, with D perhaps matching TRBD1 (5 bases). The ends were cut back, 9 bases at V and 6 bases at J, with 14 bases in the middle. This CDR3 has 12 residues. Germline V gene data show CDR1 as LNHDA and CDR2 as SQIVND (reference sequence). CDR3: CASWQGFAEAFF. The CDR3 region has the DNA TGTGCCAGCTGGCAGGGTTTCGCTGAAGCTTTCTTT.

The chain joins TRBV9 to TRBJ2-2; no firm D call. The germline CDR1 and CDR2 sequences are SGDLS and YYNGEE. V was cut by 2 bases and J by 0 bases, with 2 bases left in between. The CDR3 contains 13 residues. CDR3 in DNA: TGTGCCAGCAGCGTTACGAACACCGGGGAGCTGTTTTTT. Translating it yields CASSVTNTGELFF. Looking up the rest from reference TRBV9 and TRBJ2-2 gives the full variable domain: DSGVTQTPKHLITATGQRVTLRCSPRSGDLSVYWYQQSLDQGLQFLIQYYNGEERAKGNILERFSAQQFPDLHSELNLSSLELGDSALYFCASSVTNTGELFFGEGSRLTVL.

The chain joins TRBV7-9 to TRBJ2-7; D is perhaps TRBD1 (6 bases). Trimming removed 4 bases at V and 5 bases at J, with 18 bases between. The CDR3 sequence is 15 residues long. CDR1 and CDR2 from the germline V gene are SEHNR and FQNEAQ (reference sequence). CDR3 sequence: CASSYRQGRGDEQYF. CDR3 DNA: TGTGCCAGCAGCTACCGTCAGGGGCGAGGCGACGAGCAGTACTTC.

The V call is TRBV7-9, the J call TRBJ2-1; 7 bases are shared with TRBD2. This CDR3 contains 16 residues. V lost 1 base and J lost 9; bases outside the gene matches: 12. Germline V CDR1 and CDR2: SEHNR, FQNEAQ (reference sequence). The DNA for the CDR3 is TGTGCCAGCAGCTTAGATGGCGGGAGTGGAATTGTTGAGCAGTTCTTC. Encoded protein: CASSLDGGSGIVEQFF.

The rearrangement joins TRBV4-1 to TRBJ2-4; D is perhaps TRBD1 (5 bases). The CDR3 length is 17 residues. Germline-derived CDR1 and CDR2 are MGHRA and YSYEKL. Trimming cost V 0 bases and J 0 bases, with 12 bases left between them. This CDR3 reads CASSQDRTSLAKNIQYF. CDR3 nucleotide sequence: TGCGCCAGCAGCCAAGATCGGACATCTTTAGCCAAAAACATTCAGTACTTC.

The CDR3 loop is CASLSHIVNTEAFF. CDR3 sequence (DNA): TGTGCCAGCCTATCGCATATAGTGAACACTGAAGCTTTCTTT. This chain joins TRBV28 and TRBJ1-1; D remains ambiguous. Per germline, CDR1 MDHEN and CDR2 SYDVKM. Between the trimmed V and J ends, which lost 8 bases and 0 bases, there was a span of 13 bases. The CDR3 extends over 14 amino acids.

This clone was observed once. This chain uses TRBV28 with TRBJ2-7; D remains ambiguous. V was shortened by 2 bases and J by 3 bases, with 14 bases between the two germline ends. Germline V gene lookup returns CDR1 MDHEN and CDR2 SYDVKM. The CDR3 covers 15 residues. This CDR3 is CASSLPSPRDYEQYF. CDR3 in DNA: TGTGCCAGCAGTTTACCCTCCCCCAGAGACTACGAGCAGTACTTC.

The chain couples TRBV5-1 to TRBJ2-7, with 14 bases that match TRBD2. This CDR3 spans 15 amino acids. CDR1 is SGHRS, CDR2 YFSETQ, per germline. The V segment lost 4 bases and the J segment 4 bases; nucleotides outside the gene matches: 4. In nucleotides, the CDR3 is TGCGCCAGCAGCCTCAGACTAGCGGGAGGGTACGAGCAGTACTTC. Amino acid sequence: CASSLRLAGGYEQYF. The full variable domain, rest sourced from reference TRBV5-1 and TRBJ2-7, is KAGVTQTPRYLIKTRGQQVTLSCSPISGHRSVSWYQQTPGQGLQFLFEYFSETQRNKGNFPGRFSGRQFSNSRSEMNVSTLELGDSALYLCASSLRLAGGYEQYFGPGTRLTVT.

The J gene is TRBJ2-7, the V gene TRBV6-6; 10 bases fit TRBD1. The germline CDR1 and CDR2 sequences are MNHNY and SVGAGI (reference sequence). CDR3 length: 16 residues. V dropped 6 bases and J dropped 4; count of bases not matched to a gene: 12. The CDR3 is CASSRDSGTGVYEQYF. CDR3 DNA sequence: TGTGCCAGCAGCCGCGACTCCGGGACAGGGGTATACGAGCAGTACTTC.

The chain links TRBV5-1 to TRBJ2-7, with a possible D match to TRBD2 (6 bases). Germline CDR1 SGHRS, CDR2 YFSETQ. Trimming pared 1 base from V and 7 bases from J, leaving 12 bases between. The CDR3 runs to 13 residues. The CDR3: CASSLSTSREQYF. The DNA for the CDR3 is TGCGCCAGCAGCTTGTCGACTAGTCGGGAGCAGTACTTC.

The genes are TRBV5-4 and TRBJ2-7; 15 bases line up with TRBD2. The germline gives CDR1 SGHNT, CDR2 YYREEE (reference sequence). This CDR3 region has 14 residues. Germline trimming cut 4 bases from V and 6 bases from J; bases unmatched to any gene: 2. The CDR3 loop is CASSPGLAGGEQYF. The DNA of the CDR3 is TGTGCCAGCAGCCCGGGACTAGCGGGAGGCGAGCAGTACTTC.